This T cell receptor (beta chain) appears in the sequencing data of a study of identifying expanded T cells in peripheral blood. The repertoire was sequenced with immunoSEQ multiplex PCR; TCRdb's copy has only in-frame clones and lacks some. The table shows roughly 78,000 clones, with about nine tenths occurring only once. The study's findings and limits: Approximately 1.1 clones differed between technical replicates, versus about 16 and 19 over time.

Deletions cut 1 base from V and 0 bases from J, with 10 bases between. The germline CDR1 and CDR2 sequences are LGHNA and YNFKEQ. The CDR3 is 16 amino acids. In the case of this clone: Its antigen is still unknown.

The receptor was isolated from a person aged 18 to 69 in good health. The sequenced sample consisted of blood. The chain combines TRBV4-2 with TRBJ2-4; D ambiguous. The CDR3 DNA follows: TGTGCCAGCAGCCAAGGCCTAAACCTAGCCAAAAACATTCAGTACTTC. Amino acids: CASSQGLNLAKNIQYF.